The rows below give T cell receptor beta chains drawn from one sample of a study of OX40 agonist ivuxolimab in advanced cancers. Assay: immunoSEQ multiplex PCR; the TCRdb copy retains only in-frame clones and omits some. The table includes fewer than 120,000 clones, over 85% detected once. This sample comprised CD4+ or CD8+ T cells sorted from blood, obtained in a trial of the OX40 agonist ivuxolimab. The receptors derive from an adult with an advanced solid tumor such as melanoma, head and neck, liver or kidney cancer. The conserved cysteine and the conserved F or W are not part of the CDR3 here. Only some rows state a clone size, as once, few, many or a class for expanded clones.

v_call	j_call	clone_size	cdr3_aa
TRBV4-2	TRBJ2-5	few	ASSRGPGGRATEETQY
TRBV6-5	TRBJ2-7	.	ASRNTGSYEQY
TRBV20-1	TRBJ2-7	.	SARDIGEQY
TRBV5-1	TRBJ1-3	.	ASSLGVAGTGGDTIY
TRBV19	TRBJ2-3	.	ASSIVGEADTQY
TRBV19	TRBJ1-2	.	ASRGQGKGYGYT
TRBV6-6	TRBJ1-2	.	ASSLLEGRGQGYT
TRBV5-1	TRBJ1-1	.	ASSLGQPNTEAF
TRBV30	TRBJ2-5	.	AWKDQTLRETQY
TRBV5-1	TRBJ2-1	few	ASSLAGTGYNEQF
TRBV30	TRBJ2-2	.	AWTPDSLAGELF
TRBV30	TRBJ1-4	.	AWSGRFGLF
TRBV4-2	TRBJ1-5	.	ASSQELAGAYSNQPQH
TRBV7-2	TRBJ1-4	.	ASSPWALNNEKLF
TRBV19	TRBJ2-7	.	ASSTDSRNFYEQY
TRBV7-3	TRBJ1-1	.	ASSSNRDSEAF
TRBV11-2	TRBJ1-1	once	ASSLTEGRAF
TRBV5-1	TRBJ2-5	.	ASSLGGSGVETQY
TRBV10-3	TRBJ2-2	.	AISVAGANTGELF
TRBV29-1	TRBJ2-1	.	SVAGGSSYNEQF
TRBV4-3	TRBJ1-3	.	ASSQARGNTIY
TRBV29-1	TRBJ2-7	.	SARGTGGFYEQY
TRBV5-4	TRBJ1-4	.	ASSRRGGRSEKLF
TRBV30	TRBJ1-2	.	AWNEVRGGYT
TRBV11-2	TRBJ2-7	.	ASSFLRGRSSYEQY
TRBV5-1	TRBJ2-1	.	ASSPTEISYNEQF
TRBV6-5	TRBJ2-7	.	ASSYRVDPGKQY
TRBV15	TRBJ2-2	.	ATSVDRGGNTGELF
TRBV9	TRBJ2-1	few	ASSPPGRGYNEQF
TRBV28	TRBJ1-1	.	ASHWDSNTEAF
TRBV5-1	TRBJ2-3	.	ASSHAQGTTDTQY
TRBV30	TRBJ2-3	.	AWTSGRGLRDTQY